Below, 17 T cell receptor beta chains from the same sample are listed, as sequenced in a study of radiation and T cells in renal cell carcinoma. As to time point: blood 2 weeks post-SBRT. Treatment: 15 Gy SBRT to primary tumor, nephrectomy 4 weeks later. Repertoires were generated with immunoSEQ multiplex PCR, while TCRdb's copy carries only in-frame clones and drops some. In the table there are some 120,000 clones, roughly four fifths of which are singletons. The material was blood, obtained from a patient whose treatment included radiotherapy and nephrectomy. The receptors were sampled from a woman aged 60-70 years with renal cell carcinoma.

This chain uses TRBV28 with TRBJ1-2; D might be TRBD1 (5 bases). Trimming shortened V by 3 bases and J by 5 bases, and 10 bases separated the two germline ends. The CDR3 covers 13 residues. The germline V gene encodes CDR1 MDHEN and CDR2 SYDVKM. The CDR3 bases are TGTGCCAGCAGTTTGGGCAGGGAATATGGCTACACCTTC. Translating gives CASSLGREYGYTF.

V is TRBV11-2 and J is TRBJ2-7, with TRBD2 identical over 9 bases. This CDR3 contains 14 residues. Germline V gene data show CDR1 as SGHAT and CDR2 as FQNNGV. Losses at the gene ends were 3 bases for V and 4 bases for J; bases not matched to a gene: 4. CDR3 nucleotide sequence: TGTGCCAGCAGCTTGACTAGCGGACCATACGAGCAGTACTTC. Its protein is CASSLTSGPYEQYF. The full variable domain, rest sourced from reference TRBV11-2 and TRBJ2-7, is EAGVAQSPRYKIIEKRQSVAFWCNPISGHATLYWYQQILGQGPKLLIQFQNNGVVDDSQLPKDRFSAERLKGVDSTLKIQPAKLEDSAVYLCASSLTSGPYEQYFGPGTRLTVT.

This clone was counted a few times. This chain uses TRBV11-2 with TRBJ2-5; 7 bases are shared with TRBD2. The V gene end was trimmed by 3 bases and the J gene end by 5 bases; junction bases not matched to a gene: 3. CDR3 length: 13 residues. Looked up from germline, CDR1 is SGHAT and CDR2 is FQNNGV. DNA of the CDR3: TGTGCCAGCAGCTTGGGGACTACGGAGACCCAGTACTTC. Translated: CASSLGTTETQYF.

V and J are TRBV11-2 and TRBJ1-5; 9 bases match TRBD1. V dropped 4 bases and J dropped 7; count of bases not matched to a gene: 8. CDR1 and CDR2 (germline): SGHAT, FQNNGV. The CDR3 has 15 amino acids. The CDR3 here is CASSSITGGRQPQHF. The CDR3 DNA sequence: TGTGCCAGCAGCTCGATCACAGGGGGCAGACAGCCCCAGCATTTT.

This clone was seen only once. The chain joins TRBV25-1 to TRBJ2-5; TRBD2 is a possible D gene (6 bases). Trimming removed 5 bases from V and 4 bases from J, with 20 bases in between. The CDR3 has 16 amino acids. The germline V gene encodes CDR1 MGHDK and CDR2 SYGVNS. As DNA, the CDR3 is TGTGCCAGCAGTCCCCAAGGGAGGCACGAAGGAGAGACCCAGTACTTC. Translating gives CASSPQGRHEGETQYF. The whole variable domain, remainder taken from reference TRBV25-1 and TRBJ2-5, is EADIYQTPRYLVIGTGKKITLECSQTMGHDKMYWYQQDPGMELHLIHYSYGVNSTEKGDLSSESTVSRIRTEHFPLTLESARPSHTSQYLCASSPQGRHEGETQYFGPGTRLLVL.

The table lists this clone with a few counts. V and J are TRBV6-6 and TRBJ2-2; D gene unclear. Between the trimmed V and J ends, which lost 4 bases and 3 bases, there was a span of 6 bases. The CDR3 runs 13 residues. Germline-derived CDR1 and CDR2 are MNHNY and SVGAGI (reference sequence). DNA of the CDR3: TGTGCCAGCAGTTCGGGTTACACCGGGGAGCTGTTTTTT. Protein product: CASSSGYTGELFF.

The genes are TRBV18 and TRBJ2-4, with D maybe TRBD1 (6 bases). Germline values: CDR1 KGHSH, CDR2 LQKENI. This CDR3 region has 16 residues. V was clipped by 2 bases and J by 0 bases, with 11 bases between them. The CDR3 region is CASSPTDSLAKNIQYF. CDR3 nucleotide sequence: TGTGCCAGCTCACCAACGGACAGCCTAGCCAAAAACATTCAGTACTTC. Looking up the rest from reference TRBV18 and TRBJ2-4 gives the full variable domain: NAGVMQNPRHLVRRRGQEARLRCSPMKGHSHVYWYRQLPEEGLKFMVYLQKENIIDESGMPKERFSAEFPKEGPSILRIQQVVRGDSAAYFCASSPTDSLAKNIQYFGAGTRLSVL.

The CDR3 DNA sequence: TGTGCCAGCAGTTTACCCCCGTCTGGAAACACCATATATTTT. This sequence encodes CASSLPPSGNTIYF. The rearrangement links TRBV28 to TRBJ1-3, with D unclear. Germline lookup yields CDR1 MDHEN and CDR2 SYDVKM. The V end lost 2 bases, the J end lost 1 base, and 6 bases lay between the germline ends. The CDR3 runs to 14 residues. Drawing the rest from reference TRBV28 and TRBJ1-3, the complete variable domain is DVKVTQSSRYLVKRTGEKVFLECVQDMDHENMFWYRQDPGLGLRLIYFSYDVKMKEKGDIPEGYSVSREKKERFSLILESASTNQTSMYLCASSLPPSGNTIYFGEGSWLTVV.

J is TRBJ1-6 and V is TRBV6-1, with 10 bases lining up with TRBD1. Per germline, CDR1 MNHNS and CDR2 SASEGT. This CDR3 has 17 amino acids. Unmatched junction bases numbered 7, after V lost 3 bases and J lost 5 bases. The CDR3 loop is CASSETGGTINNSPLHF. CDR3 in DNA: TGTGCCAGCAGTGAGACAGGGGGCACAATTAATAATTCACCCCTCCACTTT.

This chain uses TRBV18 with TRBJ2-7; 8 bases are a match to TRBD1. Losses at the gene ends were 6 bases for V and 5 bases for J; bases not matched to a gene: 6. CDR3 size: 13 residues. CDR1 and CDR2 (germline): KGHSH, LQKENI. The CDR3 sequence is CASSDSTGDEQYF. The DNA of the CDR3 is TGTGCCAGCTCGGACTCGACAGGGGACGAGCAGTACTTC.

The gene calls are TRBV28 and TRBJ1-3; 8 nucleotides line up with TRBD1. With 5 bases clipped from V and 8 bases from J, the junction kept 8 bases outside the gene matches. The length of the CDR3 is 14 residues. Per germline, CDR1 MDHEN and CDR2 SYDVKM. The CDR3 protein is CASSGPRGQDTIYF. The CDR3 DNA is TGTGCCAGCAGTGGTCCCAGGGGGCAGGACACCATATATTTT.

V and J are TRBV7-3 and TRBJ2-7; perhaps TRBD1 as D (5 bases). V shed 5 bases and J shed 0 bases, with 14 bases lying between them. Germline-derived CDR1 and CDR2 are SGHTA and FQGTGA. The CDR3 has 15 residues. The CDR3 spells CASSPGRGYSYEQYF. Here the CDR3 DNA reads TGTGCCAGCAGCCCCGGAAGGGGATACTCCTACGAGCAGTACTTC.

The CDR3, as DNA: TGCGCCAGCAGGTCTAGCGGGGTTCAGGGAGAGACCCAGTACTTC. Amino acids: CASRSSGVQGETQYF. The chain is built from TRBV5-1 and TRBJ2-5, with 9 bases matching TRBD2. Germline V gives CDR1 SGHRS, CDR2 YFSETQ. With 5 bases clipped from V and 4 bases from J, the junction kept 9 bases outside the gene matches. The length of the CDR3 is 15 residues.

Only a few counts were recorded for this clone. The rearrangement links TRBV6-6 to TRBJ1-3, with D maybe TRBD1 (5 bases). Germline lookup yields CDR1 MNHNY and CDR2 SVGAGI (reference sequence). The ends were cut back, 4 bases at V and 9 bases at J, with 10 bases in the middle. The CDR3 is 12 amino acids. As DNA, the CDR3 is TGTGCCAGCAGTTCCCAGGGCGGCACCATATATTTT. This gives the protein CASSSQGGTIYF.

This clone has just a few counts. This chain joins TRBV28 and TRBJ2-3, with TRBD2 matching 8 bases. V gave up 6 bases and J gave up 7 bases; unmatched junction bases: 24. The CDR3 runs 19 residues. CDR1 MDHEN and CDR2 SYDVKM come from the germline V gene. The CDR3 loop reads CASSLTNRMTSDSRNTQYF. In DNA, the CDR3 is TGTGCCAGCAGCCTCACGAATCGGATGACTAGCGATTCACGAAATACGCAGTATTTT.

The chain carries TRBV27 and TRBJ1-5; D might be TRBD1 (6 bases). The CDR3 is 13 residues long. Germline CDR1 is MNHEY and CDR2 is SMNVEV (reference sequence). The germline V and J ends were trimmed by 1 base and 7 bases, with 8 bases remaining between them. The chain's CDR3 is CASSLLGGQPQHF. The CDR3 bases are TGTGCCAGCAGTTTATTGGGGGGCCAGCCCCAGCATTTT.

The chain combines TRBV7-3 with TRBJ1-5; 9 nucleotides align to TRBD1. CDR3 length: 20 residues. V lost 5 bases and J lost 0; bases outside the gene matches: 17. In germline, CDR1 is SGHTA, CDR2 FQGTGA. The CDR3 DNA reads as TGTGCCAGCAGCCCAGGACAGGGGAGGGGACTCATAGATAGCAATCAGCCCCAGCATTTT. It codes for CASSPGQGRGLIDSNQPQHF.